Below are 4 T cell receptor beta chains sequenced from a single sample in a study of T cell repertoires in cytomegalovirus infection. TCRdb redid the calling of the reads with MiXCR, one entry per CDR3 protein. Altogether 640,000 or so distinct CDR3 sequences are present, around a third being singletons, with the ten largest covering 18%. The antigens of these receptors remain unknown. The source was cultured PBMCs, collected from culture after CMV antigen stimulation. These receptors originate from a human donor in good health (CMV status not recorded). Some clones in this sample may be carry-over from other donors' samples.

The J gene is TRBJ2-3, the V gene TRBV6-5; the D is unclear. The CDR3 covers 15 residues. Germline CDR1 is MNHEY and CDR2 is SVGAGI. The V end lost 0 bases, the J end lost 1 base, and 8 bases lay between the germline ends. The CDR3 reads CASSYSSPGTDTQYF. The CDR3 nucleotides read TGTGCCAGCAGTTACTCAAGCCCTGGCACAGATACGCAGTATTTT.

This clonotype was recorded a few times. The chain links TRBV15 to TRBJ2-2; unclear D gene. The CDR3 is 15 residues long. Germline V gene sequence: CDR1 LNHNV, CDR2 YYDKDF (reference sequence). Deletions cut 0 bases from V and 6 bases from J, with 11 bases between. The CDR3 here is CATSRDRLVAGELFF. Written as DNA, the CDR3 is TGTGCCACCAGCAGAGATCGCCTAGTAGCCGGGGAGCTGTTTTTT.

This clonotype was counted ten times or more. The chain has TRBV7-2 and TRBJ1-4; D remains ambiguous. From germline, CDR1 is SGHTA and CDR2 FQGNSA. Trimming left V 3 bases short and J 4 bases short, with 6 bases between. The CDR3 runs to 13 residues. This CDR3 reads CASSFGLNEKLFF. The CDR3 DNA sequence: TGTGCCAGCAGCTTCGGCCTTAATGAAAAACTGTTTTTT.

This clonotype occurred many times. The genes are TRBV12-3 or TRBV12-4 and TRBJ2-1, with D perhaps TRBD2 (6 bases). V lost 6 bases and J 4 bases, leaving 13 bases between the germline ends. The CDR3 length is 14 residues. CDR3 sequence (DNA): TGTGCCAGCAGCTTCGGCGGGACTTACAATGAGCAGTTCTTC. Translation: CASSFGGTYNEQFF.